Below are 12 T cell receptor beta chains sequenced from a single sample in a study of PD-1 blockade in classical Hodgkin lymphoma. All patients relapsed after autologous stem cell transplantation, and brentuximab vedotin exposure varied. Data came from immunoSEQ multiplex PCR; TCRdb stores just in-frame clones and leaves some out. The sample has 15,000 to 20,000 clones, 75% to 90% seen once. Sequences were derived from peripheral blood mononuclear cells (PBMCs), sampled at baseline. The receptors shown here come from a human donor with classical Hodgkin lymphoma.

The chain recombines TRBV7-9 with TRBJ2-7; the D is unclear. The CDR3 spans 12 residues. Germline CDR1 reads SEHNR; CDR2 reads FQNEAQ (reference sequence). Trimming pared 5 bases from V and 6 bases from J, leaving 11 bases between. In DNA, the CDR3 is TGTGCCAGCAGCCAGCCCCTGGGCGAGCAGTACTTC. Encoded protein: CASSQPLGEQYF. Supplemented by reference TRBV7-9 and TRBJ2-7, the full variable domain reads DTGVSQNPRHKITKRGQNVTFRCDPISEHNRLYWYRQTLGQGPEFLTYFQNEAQLEKSRLLSDRFSAERPKGSFSTLEIQRTEQGDSAMYLCASSQPLGEQYFGPGTRLTVT.

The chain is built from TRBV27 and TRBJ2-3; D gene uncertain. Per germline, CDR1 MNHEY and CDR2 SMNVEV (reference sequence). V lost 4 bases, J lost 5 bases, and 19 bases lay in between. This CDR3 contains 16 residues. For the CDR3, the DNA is TGTGCCAGCAGTTCCCTCCGGGCCGGGCGAGGAGATACGCAGTATTTT. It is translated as CASSSLRAGRGDTQYF.

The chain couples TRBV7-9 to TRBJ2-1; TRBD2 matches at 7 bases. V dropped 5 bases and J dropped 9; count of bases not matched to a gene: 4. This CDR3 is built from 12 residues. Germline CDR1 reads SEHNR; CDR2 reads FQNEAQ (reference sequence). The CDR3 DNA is TGTGCCAGCAGCCCGACGGGGGGTGAGCAGTTCTTC. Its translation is CASSPTGGEQFF.

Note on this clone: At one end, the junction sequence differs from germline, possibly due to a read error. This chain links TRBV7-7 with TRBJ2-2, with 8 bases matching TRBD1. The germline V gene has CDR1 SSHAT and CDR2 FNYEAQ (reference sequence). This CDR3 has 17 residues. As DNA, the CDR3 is TGTGCTAGCAGTTCCCTAGGGACAGGAATTTTGACCGGGGAGCTGTTTTTT. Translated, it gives CASSSLGTGILTGELFF.

The CDR3 protein is CASRDRVEQYF. The CDR3 bases are TGTGCCAGCAGGGACAGGGTCGAGCAGTACTTC. V and J are TRBV25-1 and TRBJ2-7; 8 bases line up with TRBD1. Germline V gene lookup returns CDR1 MGHDK and CDR2 SYGVNS. The V segment lost 6 bases and the J segment 6 bases; nucleotides outside the gene matches: 1. The CDR3 is 11 amino acids.

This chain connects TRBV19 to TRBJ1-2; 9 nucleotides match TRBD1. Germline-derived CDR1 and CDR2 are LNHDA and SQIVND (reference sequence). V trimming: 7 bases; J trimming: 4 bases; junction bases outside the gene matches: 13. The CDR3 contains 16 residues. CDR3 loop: CASIRDRVVRIYGYTF. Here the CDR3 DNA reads TGTGCCAGTATTCGGGACAGGGTGGTGAGGATCTATGGCTACACCTTC. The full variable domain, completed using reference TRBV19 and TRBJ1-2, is DGGITQSPKYLFRKEGQNVTLSCEQNLNHDAMYWYRQDPGQGLRLIYYSQIVNDFQKGDIAEGYSVSREKKESFPLTVTSAQKNPTAFYLCASIRDRVVRIYGYTFGSGTRLTVV.

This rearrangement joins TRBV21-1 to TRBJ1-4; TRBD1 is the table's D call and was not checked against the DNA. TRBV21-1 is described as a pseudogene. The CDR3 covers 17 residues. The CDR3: CASSKVKLGQGASKLFF. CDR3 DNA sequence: TGTGCCAGCAGCAAAGTGAAATTGGGACAGGGGGCATCAAAACTGTTTTTT.

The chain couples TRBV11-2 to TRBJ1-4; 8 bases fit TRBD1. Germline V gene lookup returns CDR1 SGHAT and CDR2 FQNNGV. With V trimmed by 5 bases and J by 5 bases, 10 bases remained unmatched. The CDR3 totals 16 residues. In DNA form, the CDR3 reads TGTGCCAGCAGCCTCGACAGGGGACGCCTAAATGAAAAACTGTTTTTT. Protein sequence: CASSLDRGRLNEKLFF.

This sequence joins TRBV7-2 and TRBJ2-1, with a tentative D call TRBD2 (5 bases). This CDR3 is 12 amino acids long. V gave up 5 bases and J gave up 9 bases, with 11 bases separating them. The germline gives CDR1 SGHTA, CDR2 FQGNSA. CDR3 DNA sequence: TGTGCCAGCAGCCCCAAGACTACTGAGCAGTTCTTC. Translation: CASSPKTTEQFF.

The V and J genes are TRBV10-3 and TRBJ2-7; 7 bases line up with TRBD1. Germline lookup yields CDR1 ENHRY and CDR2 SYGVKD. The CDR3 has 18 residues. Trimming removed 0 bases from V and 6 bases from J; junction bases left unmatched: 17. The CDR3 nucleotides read TGTGCCATCAGTGAGTCGAAGGGCCTGGGACAGCGACCTTTCGAGCAGTACTTC. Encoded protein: CAISESKGLGQRPFEQYF.

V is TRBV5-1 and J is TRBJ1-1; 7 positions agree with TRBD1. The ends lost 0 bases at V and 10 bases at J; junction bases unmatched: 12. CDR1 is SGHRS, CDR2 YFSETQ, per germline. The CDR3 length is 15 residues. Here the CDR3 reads CASSLGTTGVYGAFF. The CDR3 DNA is TGCGCCAGCAGCTTGGGAACCACAGGGGTGTACGGAGCTTTCTTT.

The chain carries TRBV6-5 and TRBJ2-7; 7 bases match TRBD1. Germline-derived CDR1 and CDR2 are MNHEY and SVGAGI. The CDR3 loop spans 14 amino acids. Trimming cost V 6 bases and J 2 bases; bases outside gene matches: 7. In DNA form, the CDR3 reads TGTGCCAGCAGAGGGGTCCAGGGGGCCTACGAGCAGTACTTC. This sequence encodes CASRGVQGAYEQYF.